These 5 T cell receptor beta chains were sequenced from one sample in a study of T cells after yellow fever vaccination. MiXCR was run by TCRdb on the 5' RACE reads, yielding one entry per CDR3 protein. The repertoire consists of fewer than 350,000 distinct CDR3 sequences, with roughly 3.5% occurring once and the leading ten covering 23%. The sample consisted of PBMCs, taken on the day of the yellow fever booster vaccination. The receptors derive from a man younger than 35 who received the YFV17D yellow fever vaccine.

The rearrangement uses TRBV15 and TRBJ2-1; a possible D gene is TRBD2 (5 bases). The germline CDR1 and CDR2 sequences are LNHNV and YYDKDF (reference sequence). V lost 4 bases and J 4 bases, leaving 14 bases between the germline ends. The CDR3 is 15 amino acids. CDR3 sequence: CATSIVGGVYNEQFF. The CDR3, as DNA: TGTGCCACCAGCATAGTTGGAGGAGTATACAATGAGCAGTTCTTC.

This clonotype was observed a few times. The chain combines TRBV29-1 with TRBJ1-1; no definite D call. Germline CDR1 is SQVTM and CDR2 is ANQGSEA. V lost 5 bases, J lost 1 base, and 8 bases lay in between. The CDR3 sequence is 12 residues long. The CDR3 loop reads CSVSLPNTEAFF. In DNA, the CDR3 is TGCAGCGTTAGTCTCCCGAACACTGAAGCTTTCTTT.

The chain recombines TRBV2 with TRBJ1-1; 7 nucleotides match TRBD1. The CDR3 totals 15 residues. V trimming: 7 bases; J trimming: 8 bases; junction bases outside the gene matches: 16. Looked up from germline, CDR1 is SNHLY and CDR2 is FYNNEI. The CDR3 DNA follows: TGTGCCAGCAATATTAGGGGGCCCTTCGGAACCGAAGCTTTCTTT. Encoded protein: CASNIRGPFGTEAFF.

J is TRBJ2-3 and V is TRBV24-1; 11 nucleotides match TRBD2. The germline gives CDR1 KGHDR, CDR2 SFDVKD. The junction had 9 bases not matched to a gene; V was cut back by 0 bases and J by 2 bases. CDR3 length: 19 amino acids. The CDR3 DNA follows: TGTGCCACCAGTGATTTGCGTCAAGCGACTAGCGGGGACACAGATACGCAGTATTTT. Encoded protein: CATSDLRQATSGDTDTQYF.

This clonotype showed up many times. The J gene is TRBJ2-1, the V gene TRBV29-1; 9 bases match TRBD2. V lost 5 bases, J lost 9 bases, and 8 bases stayed unmatched. CDR1 and CDR2 from the germline V gene are SQVTM and ANQGSEA. There are 13 residues in the CDR3. The DNA of the CDR3 is TGCAGCGTTTCTGGCGGGGGGGCAAGTGAGCAGTTCTTC. Its protein is CSVSGGGASEQFF.